This paragraph reports one TCR beta chain. What it binds is unknown. These data belong to a study of human T cells and chemical hapten exposure. About the study: Sensitization employed 2% DPC on around 2 cm by around 2 cm of upper inner arm skin. The study's findings and limits: Higher patch test scores went with higher counts of PT1 expanded TCRs. Alopecia affecting every donor means their immune response may not match healthy people's.

The study's library attached unique molecular identifiers to single cDNA molecules. TCRdb reprocessed the RACE reads with MiXCR, giving one entry per CDR3 protein. The sample contains about 380,000 distinct CDR3 sequences, roughly 6% of which appear only once. This CDR3 region has 12 residues. Germline V gene sequence: CDR1 MNHNS, CDR2 SASEGT. Trimming removed 7 bases at V and 5 bases at J, with 9 bases between. Described time point: patch test 2, 6 weeks after DPC sensitization. Described treatment: therapeutic diphenylcyclopropenone sensitization with weekly scalp DPC. The source of this sequence is a woman aged 18 to 35 with alopecia areata. Some clones in this sample may be carry-over from other donors' samples. This material consisted of whole blood, taken in connection with sensitization to the hapten diphenylcyclopropenone (DPC). The V gene is TRBV6-1, the J gene TRBJ2-1; D is uncertain. The CDR3: CASIKQDNEQFF. CDR3 sequence (DNA): TGTGCCAGCATCAAACAAGACAATGAGCAGTTCTTC.